The clone carrying this T cell receptor (beta chain) appeared many times. Antigen: not known. Universal primer sites and UMIs were introduced during 5'RACE template-switching synthesis of TCR cDNA. Via MiXCR, TCRdb re-called the 5' RACE reads, giving one row per CDR3 protein. The repertoire holds 200,000 to 250,000 distinct CDR3 sequences, with 3% to 4% as singletons. These data belong to a study of T cells after yellow fever vaccination. The study, taken as a whole, reports: Weaker overall, the secondary response nonetheless peaked faster (day 5 versus 15).

The TCR comes from a man aged 18 to 30 who received the YFV17D yellow fever vaccine. This material consisted of CD4+ T cells sorted from PBMCs, taken 10 days after the yellow fever booster vaccination.

CDR3 sequence (DNA): TGTGCCAGCAGGGGCGGACTCATAAGGGATGGCACTGAAGCTTTCTTT. This gives the protein CASRGGLIRDGTEAFF. V gene TRBV6-2 or TRBV6-3 combines with J gene TRBJ1-1; the D is unclear. Germline V gene data show CDR1 as MNHEY and CDR2 as SVGEGT. The CDR3 spans 16 residues. Deletions cut 6 bases from V and 4 bases from J, with 21 bases between.